These 23 T cell receptor beta chains were all obtained from the same sample, sequenced in a study of shared clonotypes between healthy human individuals. TCRdb keeps only in-frame clones here, not all; method: immunoSEQ multiplex PCR. The sample lists 400,000 to 600,000 clones, approximately 95% occurring once. Sequenced: naive CD4+ T cells sorted from blood. The subset denotes: CD45RA+ positively selected. These receptors came from a woman in her twenties or thirties in good health.

The gene calls are TRBV5-1 and TRBJ2-2; TRBD2 is a possible D gene (6 bases). The V gene lost 2 bases and the J gene lost 11 bases, with 16 bases spanning the gap. CDR3 length equals 14 residues. Germline V lookup: CDR1 SGHRS, CDR2 YFSETQ. CDR3 residues: CASSFGSGLGELFF. The CDR3, as DNA: TGCGCCAGCAGCTTTGGTAGCGGCCTCGGTGAGCTGTTTTTT.

Points on this clone: The identical CDR3 is also encoded by other nucleotide sequences in the sample. The V and J genes are TRBV4-1 and TRBJ1-2; D is uncertain. The V end was cut by 0 bases, the J end by 5 bases, with 7 bases between. The length of the CDR3 is 13 residues. Germline CDR1 MGHRA, CDR2 YSYEKL. This chain's CDR3 is CASSQDRGYGYTF. The CDR3 DNA reads as TGCGCCAGCAGCCAAGATCGGGGATATGGCTACACCTTC.

The genes are TRBV5-1 and TRBJ1-1; D is ambiguous. The V end was cut by 4 bases, the J end by 1 base, with 8 bases between. The CDR3 loop spans 13 amino acids. Germline V lookup: CDR1 SGHRS, CDR2 YFSETQ. The CDR3 DNA reads as TGCGCCAGCAGCATTGACGGGAACACTGAAGCTTTCTTT. It yields the protein CASSIDGNTEAFF.

The rearrangement uses TRBV7-2 and TRBJ2-5, with no clear D. Germline CDR1 SGHTA, CDR2 FQGNSA. V was clipped by 10 bases and J by 8 bases, with 14 bases between them. The CDR3 totals 11 residues. CDR3 residues: CATSPEKTQYF. The CDR3 region has the DNA TGTGCCACCTCCCCCGAAAAAACCCAGTACTTC.

The V and J genes are TRBV29-1 and TRBJ2-1, with 10 bases fitting TRBD2. This CDR3 spans 13 amino acids. Germline V gene sequence: CDR1 SQVTM, CDR2 ANQGSEA. Trimming at V came to 8 bases and at J to 6 bases, leaving 7 bases not matched to a gene. CDR3 region: CSTRLAGANEQFF. DNA for the CDR3: TGCAGCACAAGGCTAGCGGGAGCCAATGAGCAGTTCTTC.

This clone was found once. The chain combines TRBV28 with TRBJ2-5, with D possibly TRBD1 on 6 matching bases. Judging by the DNA end, TRBJ2-7 fits better; the J call may be wrong. Looked up from germline, CDR1 is MDHEN and CDR2 is SYDVKM. There are 13 residues in the CDR3. In nucleotides, the CDR3 is TGTGCCAGTACTAGGACAGCTAACTACGAGCAGTACTTC. This encodes CASTRTANYEQYF.

The rearrangement links TRBV27 to TRBJ1-6; D is ambiguous. V shed 5 bases and J shed 4 bases, with 3 bases lying between them. The CDR3 runs to 12 residues. Germline V gives CDR1 MNHEY, CDR2 SMNVEV (reference sequence). The CDR3 loop reads CASSEYNSPLHF. The CDR3 DNA reads as TGTGCCAGCAGTGAATATAATTCACCCCTCCACTTT.

The chain is built from TRBV11-2 and TRBJ2-7; no clear D. This CDR3 has 14 amino acids. Germline CDR1 reads SGHAT; CDR2 reads FQNNGV. V was cut by 1 base and J by 0 bases, with 7 bases left in between. The CDR3 nucleotides are TGTGCCAGCAGCTTAGTGGTCAGCTCCTACGAGCAGTACTTC. Its translation: CASSLVVSSYEQYF.

This clone was counted a few times. Compared with germline, one end of the junction differs, possibly owing to a read error. The rearrangement joins TRBV19 to TRBJ1-5; tentative D call: TRBD1 (5 bases). Germline V gene lookup returns CDR1 LNHDA and CDR2 SQIVND (reference sequence). This CDR3 spans 14 amino acids. The CDR3 protein is CASRGGQGNQPQHF. CDR3 coding DNA: TGTGCCAGTAGAGGAGGTCAGGGCAACCAGCCCCAGCATTTT.

This chain connects TRBV28 to TRBJ1-5, with TRBD1 identical over 9 bases. The germline V gene encodes CDR1 MDHEN and CDR2 SYDVKM. The CDR3 is made up of 16 amino acids. The J segment lost 6 bases and the V segment lost 3 bases, leaving 9 bases of the junction unmatched. The CDR3 is CASSFLPGQGAQPQHF. The CDR3 nucleotides read TGTGCCAGCAGTTTCCTCCCGGGACAGGGAGCTCAGCCCCAGCATTTT.

The J gene is TRBJ2-1, the V gene TRBV4-1, with 12 nucleotides matching TRBD1. The CDR3 runs 17 residues. V trimming: 2 bases; J trimming: 9 bases; junction bases outside the gene matches: 11. Per the germline V gene, CDR1 is MGHRA and CDR2 is YSYEKL. CDR3 DNA sequence: TGCGCCAGCAGCCAACTCCCGGGACAGGGGGCGCAGGGTGAGCAGTTCTTC. Amino acids: CASSQLPGQGAQGEQFF.

The V gene is TRBV5-1, the J gene TRBJ2-6, with D maybe TRBD2 (7 bases). The V gene's germline CDR1 is SGHRS and CDR2 YFSETQ. The V and J ends lost 1 base and 4 bases respectively, with 12 bases between them. The CDR3 runs 16 residues. The CDR3 loop is CASSLPRGAGANVLTF. Here the CDR3 DNA reads TGCGCCAGCAGCTTGCCTCGGGGGGCCGGGGCCAACGTCCTGACTTTC.

The V gene is TRBV2, the J gene TRBJ2-3; D is undetermined. Germline CDR1 reads SNHLY; CDR2 reads FYNNEI. Trimming left V 1 base short and J 4 bases short, with 12 bases between. This CDR3 is built from 15 residues. CDR3 sequence reads: CASSEEWVAPDTQYF. In DNA, the CDR3 is TGTGCCAGCAGTGAAGAGTGGGTAGCTCCAGATACGCAGTATTTT.

The chain has TRBV10-3 and TRBJ1-4; 7 bases are shared with TRBD1. V dropped 5 bases and J dropped 0; count of bases not matched to a gene: 3. Germline-derived CDR1 and CDR2 are ENHRY and SYGVKD. CDR3 size: 15 residues. Here the CDR3 reads CAISTGQATNEKLFF. Here the CDR3 DNA reads TGTGCCATCAGTACAGGACAGGCAACTAATGAAAAACTGTTTTTT.

CDR3 nucleotides: TGTGCCAGCGGTCGACAGGGGAATGAGCAGTACTTC. This gives the protein CASGRQGNEQYF. The chain carries TRBV6-6 and TRBJ2-7; 8 bases are shared with TRBD1. From germline, CDR1 is MNHNY and CDR2 SVGAGI (reference sequence). This CDR3 has 12 residues. V was clipped by 8 bases and J by 7 bases; unmatched bases: 7.

The chain has TRBV2 and TRBJ2-7; 8 bases are shared with TRBD1. The CDR3 runs to 18 residues. V was clipped by 3 bases and J by 4 bases; unmatched bases: 17. The germline V gene encodes CDR1 SNHLY and CDR2 FYNNEI. CDR3 nucleotides: TGTGCCAGCAGTGATCTCGAGAACTTAGACAGGGGCTCTTACGAGCAGTACTTC. As protein: CASSDLENLDRGSYEQYF.

The chain is built from TRBV7-6 and TRBJ2-4; weak D call: TRBD2 (5 bases). Trimming removed 5 bases at V and 5 bases at J, with 10 bases between. CDR3 size: 13 residues. CDR1 SGHVS and CDR2 FNYEAQ come from the germline V gene. The CDR3: CASSPPAENIQYF. The CDR3 DNA reads as TGTGCCAGCAGCCCACCAGCGGAAAACATTCAGTACTTC.

This clone was seen a single time. The chain links TRBV9 to TRBJ1-1; no clear D gene. Per germline, CDR1 SGDLS and CDR2 YYNGEE. CDR3 length equals 13 residues. Between the trimmed V and J ends, which lost 0 bases and 2 bases, there was a span of 5 bases. CDR3 coding DNA: TGTGCCAGCAGCGTAGATAGTAACACTGAAGCTTTCTTT. Translating gives CASSVDSNTEAFF.

This clone was seen once. The chain combines TRBV5-8 with TRBJ1-1; D gene ambiguous. Germline V lookup: CDR1 SGHTS, CDR2 YDEGEE. V lost 4 bases to trimming and J lost 4 bases, with 5 bases between them. The CDR3 extends over 11 amino acids. CDR3 residues: CASSRCTEAFF. CDR3 sequence (DNA): TGTGCCAGCAGCCGGTGCACTGAAGCTTTCTTT.

The chain couples TRBV30 to TRBJ2-7; 14 bases agree with TRBD2. With 0 bases clipped from V and 2 bases from J, the junction kept 12 bases outside the gene matches. Germline values: CDR1 GTSNPN, CDR2 SVGIG (reference sequence). This CDR3 is 19 amino acids long. In nucleotides, the CDR3 is TGTGCCTGGAGTGTACTCGCCGGGACTAGCGGGAGACCGACCTACGAGCAGTACTTC. It specifies CAWSVLAGTSGRPTYEQYF.

J is TRBJ2-2 and V is TRBV7-9; 10 nucleotides match TRBD1. The CDR3 is 15 residues long. Germline CDR1 is SEHNR and CDR2 is FQNEAQ (reference sequence). With 4 bases clipped from V and 4 bases from J, the junction kept 3 bases outside the gene matches. As DNA, the CDR3 is TGTGCCAGCAGCTGGGGGACAGGGGCCACCGGGGAGCTGTTTTTT. Amino acid sequence: CASSWGTGATGELFF.

The genes are TRBV28 and TRBJ1-4; D gene unclear. The germline CDR1 and CDR2 sequences are MDHEN and SYDVKM. V was shortened by 3 bases and J by 7 bases, with 12 bases between the two germline ends. The length of the CDR3 is 14 residues. CDR3 region: CASSLWQEFEKLFF. The DNA for the CDR3 is TGTGCCAGCAGTTTGTGGCAGGAGTTTGAAAAACTGTTTTTT.

The chain combines TRBV5-1 with TRBJ2-1; D might be TRBD2 (6 bases). CDR1 and CDR2 (germline): SGHRS, YFSETQ. V shed 4 bases and J shed 8 bases, with 10 bases lying between them. There are 12 residues in the CDR3. The CDR3 loop is CASSPGTYEQFF. The CDR3 region has the DNA TGCGCCAGCAGCCCTGGGACTTATGAGCAGTTCTTC. The whole variable domain, remainder taken from reference TRBV5-1 and TRBJ2-1, is KAGVTQTPRYLIKTRGQQVTLSCSPISGHRSVSWYQQTPGQGLQFLFEYFSETQRNKGNFPGRFSGRQFSNSRSEMNVSTLELGDSALYLCASSPGTYEQFFGPGTRLTVL.